This T cell receptor beta chain was captured in a study of T cells in Graves' hyperthyroidism and ophthalmopathy. From germline, CDR1 is SGDLS and CDR2 YYNGEE. This CDR3 contains 17 residues. V trimming: 0 bases; J trimming: 5 bases; junction bases outside the gene matches: 8. RNA transcripts yielded amplified TCR beta CDR3 regions. The HTBI primer set was used in a first-round RT-PCR of the TCR CDR3. TCRdb re-analysed the multiplex PCR reads in MiXCR, keeping a single row per CDR3 protein. The repertoire includes under 350,000 distinct CDR3 sequences, over 15% of them detected once, and approximately 57% sits in the top ten. This clonotype has more than one count but fewer than ten. Pregnant or lactating patients were excluded, as were those with uncontrolled infection or other autoimmune disease.

Sequences were obtained from blood. V usage is TRBV9 and J usage is TRBJ2-5, with 12 bases identical to TRBD1. The source of this sequence is a woman aged 55 to 70 with Graves' ophthalmopathy. Written as DNA, the CDR3 is TGTGCCAGCAGCGTAGCGCCGGGACAGGGGGCCGGTGAGACCCAGTACTTC. Translating gives CASSVAPGQGAGETQYF.